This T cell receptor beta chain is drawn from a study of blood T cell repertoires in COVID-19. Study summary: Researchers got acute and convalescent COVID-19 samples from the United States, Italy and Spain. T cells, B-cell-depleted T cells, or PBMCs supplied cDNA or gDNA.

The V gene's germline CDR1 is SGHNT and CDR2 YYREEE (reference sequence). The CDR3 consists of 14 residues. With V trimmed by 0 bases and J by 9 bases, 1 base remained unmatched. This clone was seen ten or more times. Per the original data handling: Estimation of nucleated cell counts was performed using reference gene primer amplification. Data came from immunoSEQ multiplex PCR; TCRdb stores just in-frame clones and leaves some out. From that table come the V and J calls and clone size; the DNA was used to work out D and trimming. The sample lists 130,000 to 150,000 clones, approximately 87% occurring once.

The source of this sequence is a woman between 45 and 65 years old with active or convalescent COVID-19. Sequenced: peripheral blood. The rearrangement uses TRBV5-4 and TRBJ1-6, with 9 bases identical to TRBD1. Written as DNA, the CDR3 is TGTGCCAGCAGCTTGGACAGGGGGCGTTCACCCCTCCACTTT. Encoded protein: CASSLDRGRSPLHF.